This T cell receptor (beta chain) was identified during a study of brain T cells in children with intractable seizures. This clone was counted between two and nine times. The antigen is unknown. Study-wide results and limits: HCMV serostatus was not known, and viral specificity came from CDR3 similarity only.

Profiled with immunoSEQ multiplex PCR; TCRdb holds only in-frame clones, not every one. The sample includes 60,000 to 85,000 clones, about 92% of them seen just once. The sequenced cases were selected for having the highest brain T cell transcript signatures. J lost 0 bases, V lost 7 bases, and 7 bases had no gene match. Germline values: CDR1 LNHDA, CDR2 SQIVND (reference sequence). The CDR3 sequence is 15 residues long. This chain joins TRBV19 and TRBJ2-7; 9 bases are shared with TRBD1. The source material was peripheral blood, sampled at surgery. This receptor was obtained from a boy in the first two years of life with tuberous sclerosis and intractable seizures. The CDR3 region has the DNA TGTGCCAGTAAACCCGGGACAGGGATCTCCTACGAGCAGTACTTC. Amino acids: CASKPGTGISYEQYF.